This section outlines one TCR beta chain sequence together with its context. This clonotype was counted at least ten times. This clone's antigen is unknown. One base away there is no much larger clone; base qualities are not given. This sample was included in a study of T-cell reconstitution after alpha-beta-depleted transplantation in children (dated by TCRdb to about 2016). For the study in its entirety: T-cell immune reconstitution after TCRalphabeta/CD19-depleted allogeneic hematopoietic cell transplantation in children was quantitatively tracked in the study by means of TCR repertoire profiling.

Interpreted using the paper, the treatment or condition label stands for: allogeneic hematopoietic cell transplantation with graft depleted of TCRalphabeta T cells and CD19 B cells. The children who served as transplant recipients had been given grafts of TCRalphabeta/CD19-depleted allogeneic hematopoietic cells. Libraries were made using PCR. TCRdb lists the instrument as Illumina HiSeq 2500. To normalize quantification of the TCRbeta repertoire, the TCR libraries were built with molecular barcoding that relied on unique molecular identifiers. TCRdb itself trimmed the public reads at Q25 with fastp, ran MiXCR and retained productive beta chains. Under each unique CDR3 protein, matching rows form one entry showing the most common genes and DNA. Within this sample are hundreds of thousands of distinct CDR3 sequences, with 15% to 20% of them counted one time only. Approximately 5% of the sample lies in the top ten.

The investigation overall reported the following: The high TCRbeta diversity at day 60 in some patients was ascribed to recipient T cells and intrathymic progenitors that had survived conditioning. Apparently early alphabetaT-cell count recovery about two months after transplant reportedly relied on only several hundred rapidly expanded clones derived from non-depleted graft cells. Hyperexpanded clone frequencies declined over subsequent months; after one year, T-cell counts and TCRbeta diversity were mostly attributed to newly produced T cells.

This clonotype was obtained from a male patient younger than 18 who had a stem cell transplant for acute lymphoblastic leukemia, so the T cells may come from the graft donor. Material: PBMCs, mostly from graft donor cells, obtained 360 days after TCRalphabeta/CD19-depleted stem cell transplant.

The CDR3 protein is CASSPRTSGHQETQYF. In nucleotide form, the sequence is TGTGCCAGCTCACCAAGGACTAGCGGGCACCAAGAGACCCAGTACTTC. The sequence links TRBV18 to TRBJ2-5; 11 nucleotides in the junction match TRBD2. The CDR3 spans 16 residues, from the cysteine through the phenylalanine. Only CDR3 DNA is held: 48 bases, read in frame from base 1. CDR1 KGHSH and CDR2 LQKENI are derived from the germline V gene. Trimming takes 2 bases off V and 0 bases off J; junction bases not matched to a gene: 2. Outside the CDR3, residues come from the reference TRBV18 and TRBJ2-5 proteins, so the full variable domain is: NAGVMQNPRHLVRRRGQEARLRCSPMKGHSHVYWYRQLPEEGLKFMVYLQKENIIDESGMPKERFSAEFPKEGPSILRIQQVVRGDSAAYFCASSPRTSGHQETQYFGPGTRLLVL.